This TCR beta chain came from a study of T cell responses to AZD1222 COVID-19 vaccine. Produced via immunoSEQ multiplex PCR; TCRdb's table is partial and in-frame only. The data show about 86,000 clones, more than 70% seen once. General observations from the study: Donors were largely white British and mainly female; clonal diversity was possibly underestimated. Spike regions recognized by vaccine-associated CD4 TCRs spanned the protein, led by 160-218 and 743-854. Increased Spike-specific TCR breadth and depth were observed after two AZD1222 doses.

The ends lost 4 bases at V and 2 bases at J; junction bases unmatched: 4. This CDR3 has 15 amino acids. Per the germline V gene, CDR1 is SEHNR and CDR2 is FQNEAQ (reference sequence). By frequency in the sample, this clone is medium-sized. Its antigen is still unknown. This receptor was taken from an adult who received the AZD1222 COVID-19 vaccine. The input for sequencing was peripheral blood, taken 28 days after the second AZD1222 dose. The chain combines TRBV7-9 with TRBJ2-3; 9 bases map to TRBD1. The CDR3 reads CASSWGQGDTDTQYF. The CDR3 coding sequence is TGTGCCAGCAGCTGGGGACAGGGAGACACAGATACGCAGTATTTT.